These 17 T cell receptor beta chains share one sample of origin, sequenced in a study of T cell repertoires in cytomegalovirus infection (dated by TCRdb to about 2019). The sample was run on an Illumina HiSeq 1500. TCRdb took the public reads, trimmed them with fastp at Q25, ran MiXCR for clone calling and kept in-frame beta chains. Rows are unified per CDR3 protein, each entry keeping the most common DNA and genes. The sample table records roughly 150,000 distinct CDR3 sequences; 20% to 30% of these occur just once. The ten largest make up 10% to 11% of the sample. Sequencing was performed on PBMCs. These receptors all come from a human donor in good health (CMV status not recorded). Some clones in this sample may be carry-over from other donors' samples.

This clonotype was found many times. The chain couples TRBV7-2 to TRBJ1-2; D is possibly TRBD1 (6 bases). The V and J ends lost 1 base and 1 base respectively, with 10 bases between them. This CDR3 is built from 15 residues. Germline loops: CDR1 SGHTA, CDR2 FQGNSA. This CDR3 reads CASSLDGDINYGYTF. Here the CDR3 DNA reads TGTGCCAGCAGCTTAGATGGGGACATTAACTATGGCTACACCTTC.

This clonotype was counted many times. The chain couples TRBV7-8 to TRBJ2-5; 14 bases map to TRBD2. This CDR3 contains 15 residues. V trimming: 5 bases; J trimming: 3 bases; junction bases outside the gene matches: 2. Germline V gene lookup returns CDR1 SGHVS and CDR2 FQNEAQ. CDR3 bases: TGTGCCAGCAGCCTGGGACTAGCGGGGGAAGAGACCCAGTACTTC. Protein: CASSLGLAGEETQYF.

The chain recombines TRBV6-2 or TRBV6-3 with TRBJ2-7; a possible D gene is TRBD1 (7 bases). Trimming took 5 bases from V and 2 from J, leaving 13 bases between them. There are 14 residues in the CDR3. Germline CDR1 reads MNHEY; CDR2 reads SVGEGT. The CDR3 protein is CASSAGQRTYEQYF. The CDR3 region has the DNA TGTGCCAGCAGTGCGGGACAGCGAACCTACGAGCAGTACTTC.

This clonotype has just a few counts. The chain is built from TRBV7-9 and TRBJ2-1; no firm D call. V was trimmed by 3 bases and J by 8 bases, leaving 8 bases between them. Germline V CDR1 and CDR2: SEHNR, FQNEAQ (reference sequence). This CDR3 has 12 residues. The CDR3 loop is CASSLGWDEQFF. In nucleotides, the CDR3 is TGTGCCAGCAGCTTGGGATGGGATGAGCAGTTCTTC.

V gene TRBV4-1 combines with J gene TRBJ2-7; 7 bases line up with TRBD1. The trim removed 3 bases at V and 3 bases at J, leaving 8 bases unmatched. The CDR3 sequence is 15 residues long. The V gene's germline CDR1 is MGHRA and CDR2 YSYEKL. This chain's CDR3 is CASSQPRDRDYEQYF. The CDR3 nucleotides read TGCGCCAGCAGCCAGCCCCGCGACAGGGACTACGAGCAGTACTTC.

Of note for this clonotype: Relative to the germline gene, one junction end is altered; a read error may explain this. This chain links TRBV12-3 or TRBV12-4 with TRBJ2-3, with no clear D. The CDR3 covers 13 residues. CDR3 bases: TGTGCCAGCAGGCCCACGGGCACGGATACGCAGTATTTT. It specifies CASRPTGTDTQYF.

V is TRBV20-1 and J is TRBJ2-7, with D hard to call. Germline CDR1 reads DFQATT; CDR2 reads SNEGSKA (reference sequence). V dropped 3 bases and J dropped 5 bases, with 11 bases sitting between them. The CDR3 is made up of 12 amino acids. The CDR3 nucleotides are TGCAGTGCTAGCCCCGGCCTTAACGAGCAGTACTTC. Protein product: CSASPGLNEQYF.

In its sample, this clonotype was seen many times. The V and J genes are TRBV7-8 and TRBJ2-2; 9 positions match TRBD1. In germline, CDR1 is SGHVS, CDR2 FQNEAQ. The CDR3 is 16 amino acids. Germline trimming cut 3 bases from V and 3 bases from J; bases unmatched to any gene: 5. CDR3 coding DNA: TGTGCCAGCAGCTTCCGGGACAGGGTTGACACCGGGGAGCTGTTTTTT. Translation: CASSFRDRVDTGELFF.

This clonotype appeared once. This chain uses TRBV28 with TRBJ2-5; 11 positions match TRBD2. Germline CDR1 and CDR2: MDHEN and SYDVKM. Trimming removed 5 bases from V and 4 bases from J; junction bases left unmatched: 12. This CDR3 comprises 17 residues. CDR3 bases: TGTGCCAGCAGTCTACGGACTGGGCTAGCGGGGGGAGAGACCCAGTACTTC. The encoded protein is CASSLRTGLAGGETQYF.

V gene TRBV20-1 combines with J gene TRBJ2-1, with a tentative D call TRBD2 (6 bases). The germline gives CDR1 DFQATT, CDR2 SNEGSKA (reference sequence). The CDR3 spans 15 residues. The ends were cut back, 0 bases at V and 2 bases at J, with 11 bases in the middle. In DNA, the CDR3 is TGCAGTGCTAGAGATCAGGAGCGGGCCTACAATGAGCAGTTCTTC. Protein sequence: CSARDQERAYNEQFF.

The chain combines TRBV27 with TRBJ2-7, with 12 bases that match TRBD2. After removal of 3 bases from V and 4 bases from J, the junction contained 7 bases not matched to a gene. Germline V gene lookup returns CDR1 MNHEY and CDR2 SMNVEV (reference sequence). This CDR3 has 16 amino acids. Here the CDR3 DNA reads TGTGCCAGCAGTTTCCTCACCGGACTAGCGGGATACGAGCAGTACTTC. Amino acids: CASSFLTGLAGYEQYF.

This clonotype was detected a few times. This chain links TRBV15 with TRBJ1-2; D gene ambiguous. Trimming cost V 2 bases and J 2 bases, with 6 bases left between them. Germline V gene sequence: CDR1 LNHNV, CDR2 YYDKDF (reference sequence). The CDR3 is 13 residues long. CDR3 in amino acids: CATSRRENYGYTF. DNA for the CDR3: TGTGCCACCAGCAGACGGGAAAACTATGGCTACACCTTC.

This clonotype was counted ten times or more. CDR3: CASSLLAGMATDTQYF. CDR3 nucleotide sequence: TGTGCCAGCAGCTTACTAGCGGGCATGGCCACAGATACGCAGTATTTT. The rearrangement joins TRBV7-6 to TRBJ2-3; 8 bases map to TRBD2. With V trimmed by 2 bases and J by 2 bases, 6 bases remained unmatched. This CDR3 region has 16 residues. Germline V gives CDR1 SGHVS, CDR2 FNYEAQ.

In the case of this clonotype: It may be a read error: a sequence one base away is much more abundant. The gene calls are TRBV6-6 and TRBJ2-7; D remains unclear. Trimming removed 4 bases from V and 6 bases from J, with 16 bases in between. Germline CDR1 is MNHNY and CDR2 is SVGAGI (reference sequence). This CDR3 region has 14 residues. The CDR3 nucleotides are TGTGCCAGCAGTTCCCGGTACAGCCCCTGCGAGCAGTACTTC. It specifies CASSSRYSPCEQYF.

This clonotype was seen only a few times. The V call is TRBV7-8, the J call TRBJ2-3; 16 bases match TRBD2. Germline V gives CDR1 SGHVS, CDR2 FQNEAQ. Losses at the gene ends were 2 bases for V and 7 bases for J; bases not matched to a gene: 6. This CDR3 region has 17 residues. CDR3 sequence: CASSLTGTSGRAYTQYF. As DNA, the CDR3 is TGTGCCAGCAGCTTAACGGGGACTAGCGGGAGGGCCTATACGCAGTATTTT.

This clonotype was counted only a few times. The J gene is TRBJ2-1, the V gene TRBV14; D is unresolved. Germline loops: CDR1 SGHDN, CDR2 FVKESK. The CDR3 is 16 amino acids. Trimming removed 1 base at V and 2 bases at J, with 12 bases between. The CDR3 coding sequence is TGTGCCAGCAGCCAAGGTGGGCAGGTCCCCTACAATGAGCAGTTCTTC. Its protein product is CASSQGGQVPYNEQFF. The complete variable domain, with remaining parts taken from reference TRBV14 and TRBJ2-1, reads EAGVTQFPSHSVIEKGQTVTLRCDPISGHDNLYWYRRVMGKEIKFLLHFVKESKQDESGMPNNRFLAERTGGTYSTLKVQPAELEDSGVYFCASSQGGQVPYNEQFFGPGTRLTVL.

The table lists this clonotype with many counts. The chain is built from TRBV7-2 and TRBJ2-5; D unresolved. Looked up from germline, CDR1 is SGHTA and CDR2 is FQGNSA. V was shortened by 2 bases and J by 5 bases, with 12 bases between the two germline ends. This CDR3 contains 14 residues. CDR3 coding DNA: TGTGCCAGCAGCTTACGCCCGGGTATCGAGACCCAGTACTTC. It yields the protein CASSLRPGIETQYF.